The clone carrying this TCR beta chain has more than one count but fewer than ten. TCRdb analysed the RT-PCR reads with MiXCR anew, one entry per CDR3 protein. The sample lists around 180,000 distinct CDR3 sequences; approximately 8.7% were seen once. This entry comes from a study of response to subunit inactivated influenza vaccine. V lost 8 bases to trimming and J lost 3 bases, with 6 bases between them. This CDR3 comprises 11 residues. The chain couples TRBV12-3 or TRBV12-4 to TRBJ2-3; no firm D call. The sequence was obtained from a man aged 50 or older who received an inactivated influenza vaccine. The specimen was non-naive T cells sorted from PBMCs, collected on the day of vaccination. CDR3 in amino acids: CASGPTDTQYF. CDR3 nucleotide sequence: TGTGCCAGCGGGCCAACAGATACGCAGTATTTT.